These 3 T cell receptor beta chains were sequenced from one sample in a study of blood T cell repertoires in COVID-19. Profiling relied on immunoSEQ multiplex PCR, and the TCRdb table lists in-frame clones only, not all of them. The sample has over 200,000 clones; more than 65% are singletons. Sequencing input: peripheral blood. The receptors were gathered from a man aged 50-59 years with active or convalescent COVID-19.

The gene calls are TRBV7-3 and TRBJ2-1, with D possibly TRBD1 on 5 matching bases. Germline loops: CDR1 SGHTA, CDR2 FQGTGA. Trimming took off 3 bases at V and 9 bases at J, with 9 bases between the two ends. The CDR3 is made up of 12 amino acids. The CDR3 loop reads CASSFQGGEQFF. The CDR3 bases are TGTGCCAGCAGCTTCCAGGGCGGTGAGCAGTTCTTC.

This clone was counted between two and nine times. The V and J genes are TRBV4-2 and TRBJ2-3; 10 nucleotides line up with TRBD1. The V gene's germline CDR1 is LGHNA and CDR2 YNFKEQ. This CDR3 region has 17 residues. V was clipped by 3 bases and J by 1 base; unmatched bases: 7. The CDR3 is CASSHSGTGDGTDTQYF. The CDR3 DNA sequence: TGTGCCAGCAGCCATTCCGGGACAGGGGATGGCACAGATACGCAGTATTTT.

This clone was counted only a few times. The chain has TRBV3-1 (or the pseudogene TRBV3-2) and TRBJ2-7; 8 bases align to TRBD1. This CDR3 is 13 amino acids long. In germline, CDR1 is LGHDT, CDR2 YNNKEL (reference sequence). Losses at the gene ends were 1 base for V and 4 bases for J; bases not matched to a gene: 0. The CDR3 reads CASSQGDRYEQYF. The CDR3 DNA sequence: TGTGCCAGCAGCCAAGGGGACAGGTACGAGCAGTACTTC.